The 13 T cell receptor beta chains presented below share a single source sample, sequenced in a study of cytomegalovirus exposure and HLA in healthy donors. The study ran its PCR with 60 Vbeta and 13 Jbeta primers. TCRdb keeps only in-frame clones here, not all; method: immunoSEQ multiplex PCR. Of 130,000 to 150,000 clones in the sample, 72% are singletons; the top ten hold less than 2.5%. The specimen was PBMCs. The source of these receptors is a man in his forties in good health and CMV-seronegative.

V usage is TRBV14 and J usage is TRBJ1-3, with TRBD1 as a possible D gene (5 bases). CDR1 is SGHDN and CDR2 is FVKESK in the germline V gene. The V gene lost 7 bases and the J gene lost 4 bases, with 17 bases spanning the gap. CDR3 length: 15 amino acids. The CDR3 DNA follows: TGTGCCAGCACCATAAGCCCCAGGGCCGGAAACACCATATATTTT. This sequence encodes CASTISPRAGNTIYF.

V usage is TRBV2 and J usage is TRBJ2-7, with TRBD1 matching 7 bases. Losses at the gene ends were 0 bases for V and 2 bases for J; bases not matched to a gene: 7. The CDR3 runs to 16 residues. In germline, CDR1 is SNHLY, CDR2 FYNNEI. The CDR3: CASSEATGAGTYEQYF. CDR3 nucleotides: TGTGCCAGCAGTGAAGCAACAGGGGCCGGGACCTACGAGCAGTACTTC.

The rearrangement uses TRBV5-1 and TRBJ1-1; D ambiguous. Germline-derived CDR1 and CDR2 are SGHRS and YFSETQ. V lost 0 bases and J lost 2, with 8 bases in between. This CDR3 spans 14 amino acids. The CDR3 bases are TGCGCCAGCAGCTTGGATGGCATCAACACTGAAGCTTTCTTT. Its translation: CASSLDGINTEAFF.

This chain connects TRBV10-3 to TRBJ2-3, with TRBD2 matching 9 bases. The CDR3 spans 15 residues. V gave up 5 bases and J gave up 1 base; unmatched junction bases: 4. CDR1 and CDR2 from the germline V gene are ENHRY and SYGVKD. Here the CDR3 reads CAISQRGEGTDTQYF. CDR3 DNA sequence: TGTGCCATCAGTCAGCGGGGGGAGGGCACAGATACGCAGTATTTT.

The chain has TRBV5-5 and TRBJ2-3, with 9 nucleotides matching TRBD2. CDR3 size: 19 residues. Unmatched junction bases numbered 15, after V lost 0 bases and J lost 4 bases. Per the germline V gene, CDR1 is SGHKS and CDR2 is YYEKEE (reference sequence). The DNA for the CDR3 is TGTGCCAGCAGCTTGGACTTAGTAGAGGCGGGGGGGCCCCCAGATACGCAGTATTTT. It codes for CASSLDLVEAGGPPDTQYF.

The rearrangement links TRBV28 to TRBJ2-7; TRBD1 agrees at 8 bases. V gave up 2 bases and J gave up 2 bases; unmatched junction bases: 17. The germline V gene has CDR1 MDHEN and CDR2 SYDVKM. This CDR3 spans 19 amino acids. DNA for the CDR3: TGTGCCAGCAGTTTAGTTTATTCGGGAGACAGGGGTAATACCTACGAGCAGTACTTC. Its translation is CASSLVYSGDRGNTYEQYF.

This clone came up a few times. The chain couples TRBV4-1 to TRBJ2-7, with TRBD2 matching over 7 bases. CDR1 is MGHRA and CDR2 is YSYEKL in the germline V gene. The junction had 7 bases not matched to a gene; V was cut back by 5 bases and J by 3 bases. CDR3 length: 14 amino acids. The CDR3 spells CASSARLAYYEQYF. The CDR3 DNA is TGCGCCAGCAGCGCCCGACTAGCCTACTACGAGCAGTACTTC.

This clone is a singleton in its sample. The chain couples TRBV7-9 to TRBJ1-1; perhaps TRBD1 as D (5 bases). Per germline, CDR1 SEHNR and CDR2 FQNEAQ (reference sequence). The CDR3 has 15 residues. V dropped 0 bases and J dropped 6 bases, with 14 bases sitting between them. CDR3 coding DNA: TGTGCCAGCAGCTTAGCGTCAGGTAAAGGGGCTGAAGCTTTCTTT. Protein sequence: CASSLASGKGAEAFF.

This clone showed up just a few times. This rearrangement joins TRBV5-1 to TRBJ2-4, with D tentatively TRBD2 (6 bases). The CDR3 is 15 amino acids. With 0 bases removed from V and 7 bases from J, the gap between germline ends came to 14 bases. Germline-derived CDR1 and CDR2 are SGHRS and YFSETQ. CDR3 amino acids: CASSLVGGEGNIQYF. CDR3 DNA sequence: TGCGCCAGCAGCTTGGTGGGGGGAGAGGGGAACATTCAGTACTTC.

V gene TRBV27 combines with J gene TRBJ1-6; 7 bases align to TRBD1. The CDR3 has 15 residues. V gave up 10 bases and J gave up 7 bases; unmatched junction bases: 13. CDR1 and CDR2 (germline): MNHEY, SMNVEV (reference sequence). CDR3 protein: CATMNLQGVNSPLHF. DNA of the CDR3: TGTGCCACCATGAACCTGCAGGGGGTAAATTCACCCCTCCACTTT.

The V gene is TRBV19, the J gene TRBJ1-4; no firm D call. This CDR3 contains 14 residues. V was trimmed by 8 bases and J by 3 bases, leaving 13 bases between them. Germline CDR1 and CDR2: LNHDA and SQIVND (reference sequence). Here the CDR3 DNA reads TGTGCCAGTCAAAGAGGGTATTCTAATGAAAAACTGTTTTTT. Protein product: CASQRGYSNEKLFF.

V and J are TRBV11-3 and TRBJ2-1, with 13 bases identical to TRBD2. Trimming took 1 base from V and 10 from J; bases not matched to a gene: 16. The CDR3 has 19 amino acids. Germline lookup yields CDR1 SGHNT and CDR2 YENEEA. The CDR3 loop is CASSLGFLGTSGIIVEQFF. In DNA, the CDR3 is TGTGCCAGCAGCTTAGGTTTCTTAGGGACTAGCGGGATTATAGTCGAGCAGTTCTTC.

This clone appeared a single time. V gene TRBV5-4 combines with J gene TRBJ2-4, with 16 nucleotides matching TRBD2. After removal of 4 bases from V and 3 bases from J, the junction contained 13 bases not matched to a gene. The germline gives CDR1 SGHNT, CDR2 YYREEE (reference sequence). The CDR3 is made up of 20 amino acids. Here the CDR3 reads CASSPGGTSGGVGGKNIQYF. CDR3 in DNA: TGTGCCAGCAGCCCCGGCGGGACTAGCGGGGGGGTGGGGGGCAAAAACATTCAGTACTTC.